This T cell receptor beta chain was retrieved from a study of cytotoxic CD8 clonotypes in ibrutinib-treated CLL. As for the study in general: The cohort had about a dozen relapsed/refractory and around 15 treatment-naive patients, some 17 IGHV unmutated. Mean values per sample were 255,043 productive templates and 94,082 productive rearrangements.

The germline CDR1 and CDR2 sequences are MNHNY and SVGAGI (reference sequence). V dropped 0 bases and J dropped 13 bases, with 18 bases sitting between them. The CDR3 runs to 15 residues. Of note for this clone: What it binds is not known.

Clones were read by immunoSEQ multiplex PCR, and TCRdb kept only the in-frame ones, dropping some. Among about 120,000 clones listed, approximately 58% were seen once. The study's findings and limits: Exceeding age-matched healthy donors, baseline clonality also tracked the counts of circulating CD8+ T cells.

The genes are TRBV6-6 and TRBJ2-2; weak D call: TRBD1 (6 bases). The sample here was PBMCs, taken after 24 months of ibrutinib treatment. The source is a human donor with chronic lymphocytic leukemia. The CDR3 here is CASSYSPQGTVALFF. The CDR3 DNA is TGTGCCAGCAGTTACTCTCCCCAGGGGACGGTCGCGCTGTTTTTT.